Listed below are T cell receptor beta chains from one sample, sequenced in a study of T cell repertoires in cytomegalovirus infection. Antigens for these TCRs are unknown. A single record per CDR3 protein comes from TCRdb applying MiXCR to the reads. The table includes 830,000 or so distinct CDR3 sequences, 32% detected once. Sequenced material: cultured CD8+ T cells from PBMCs, taken from culture after CMV antigen stimulation. Source of these receptors: a human donor in good health (CMV status not recorded). Some clones in this sample may be carry-over from other donors' samples. The CDR3 runs from the conserved cysteine through the conserved F or W. The order of the fields is clone size, V gene, D gene, J gene, CDR3 protein, CDR3 DNA. A D gene is named only where the DNA matches it firmly. Clone sizes are given selectively: once, few, many, or a class where the clone is expanded.

NA	TRBV19	NA	TRBJ2-1	CASRQQDNEQFF	TGTGCCAGTAGACAGCAAGACAATGAGCAGTTCTTC
NA	TRBV19	NA	TRBJ2-1	CASTLREFENNEQFF	TGTGCCAGTACCCTGAGGGAGTTTGAAAACAATGAGCAGTTCTTC
NA	TRBV20-1	NA	TRBJ1-6	CSARSPEDPISPLHF	TGCAGTGCTAGATCGCCAGAAGACCCCATTTCACCCCTCCACTTT
few	TRBV6-1	TRBD1	TRBJ1-1	CASSEARRGSGTEAFF	TGTGCCAGCAGTGAAGCCCGCAGGGGGTCCGGCACTGAAGCTTTCTTT
NA	TRBV4-2	TRBD2	TRBJ2-7	CASSQDGIAGAFNYEQYF	TGTGCCAGCAGCCAAGATGGTATAGCGGGGGCCTTTAATTACGAGCAGTACTTC
NA	TRBV7-2	NA	TRBJ1-6	CASSLGLGFGYNSPLHF	TGTGCCAGCAGCTTAGGGTTGGGGTTCGGATATAATTCACCCCTCCACTTT
few	TRBV4-1	TRBD1	TRBJ1-1	CASSQRQGTTEAFF	TGCGCCAGCAGCCAAAGACAGGGGACCACTGAAGCTTTCTTT
NA	TRBV12-3/TRBV12-4	NA	TRBJ1-4	CASSLTGKLFF	TGTGCCAGCAGTCTTACAGGGAAACTGTTTTTT
few	TRBV7-6	NA	TRBJ1-1	CASSPAEMNTEAFF	TGTGCCAGCAGCCCCGCCGAGATGAACACTGAAGCTTTCTTT
few	TRBV6-2/TRBV6-3	NA	TRBJ2-2	CASSYLKGRTGELFF	TGTGCCAGCAGTTATCTTAAGGGGCGCACCGGGGAGCTGTTTTTT
NA	TRBV10-3	NA	TRBJ1-1	CAIRGGNTEAFF	TGTGCCATCAGGGGGGGAAACACTGAAGCTTTCTTT
NA	TRBV2	TRBD1	TRBJ2-6	CASRTGASVSEANVLTF	TGTGCCAGCAGAACAGGGGCCTCGGTCTCTGAGGCCAACGTCCTGACTTTC
few	TRBV7-6	NA	TRBJ2-3	CASSLGYGGPSTDTQYF	TGTGCCAGCAGCTTAGGGTACGGGGGCCCTAGCACAGATACGCAGTATTTT
few	TRBV27	TRBD1	TRBJ1-1	CASGQGGMSTEAFF	TGTGCCAGCGGTCAGGGGGGGATGAGCACTGAAGCTTTCTTT
few	TRBV15	NA	TRBJ1-5	CATSRGVRDQSNQPQHF	TGTGCCACCAGCAGAGGTGTGAGGGACCAAAGCAATCAGCCCCAGCATTTT
many	TRBV7-3	TRBD2	TRBJ2-1	CASSLGLAAYNEQFF	TGTGCCAGCAGCCTCGGACTAGCGGCGTACAATGAGCAGTTCTTC
few	TRBV4-1	NA	TRBJ2-5	CASSQLPGASWETQYF	TGCGCCAGCAGCCAACTCCCCGGGGCCAGCTGGGAGACCCAGTACTTC
few	TRBV14	NA	TRBJ2-5	CASSPFNRETQYF	TGTGCCAGCAGCCCATTCAACCGCGAGACCCAGTACTTC
few	TRBV28	NA	TRBJ2-1	CASSGAGALDEQFF	TGTGCCAGCAGTGGGGCAGGGGCGCTGGATGAGCAGTTCTTC
few	TRBV4-1	TRBD1	TRBJ1-5	CASSQDLGGRGRNQPQHF	TGCGCCAGCAGCCAAGATTTGGGCGGCAGGGGGAGGAATCAGCCCCAGCATTTT
NA	TRBV18	TRBD2	TRBJ2-2	CASSPAEREIPGELFF	TGTGCCAGCTCACCAGCGGAGCGGGAGATCCCCGGGGAGCTGTTTTTT
few	TRBV6-6	NA	TRBJ1-6	CASTDSYNSPLHF	TGTGCCAGCACCGACAGCTATAATTCACCCCTCCACTTT
many	TRBV5-6	NA	TRBJ1-4	CASSLTRRGANEKLFF	TGTGCCAGCAGCTTGACCCGCCGGGGGGCTAATGAAAAACTGTTTTTT
NA	TRBV29-1	NA	TRBJ1-3	CSIEDRQGISGNTIYF	TGCAGCATTGAAGATCGGCAGGGGATATCTGGAAACACCATATATTTT
few	TRBV7-9	NA	TRBJ2-1	CASSPMPLDSYNEQFF	TGTGCCAGCAGCCCGATGCCCCTGGACAGCTACAATGAGCAGTTCTTC
once	TRBV12-3/TRBV12-4	NA	TRBJ1-2	CASSYEDNYGYTF	TGTGCCAGCAGCTACGAGGATAACTATGGCTACACCTTC
NA	TRBV6-5	TRBD1	TRBJ1-1	CASRDRGKGESRNTEAFF	TGTGCCAGCAGGGACAGGGGAAAGGGGGAGAGCCGAAACACTGAAGCTTTCTTT
few	TRBV7-9	TRBD1	TRBJ1-2	CASSGYRDRVNYGYTF	TGTGCCAGCAGCGGATACCGGGACAGGGTTAACTATGGCTACACCTTC
many	TRBV7-8	NA	TRBJ2-3	CASSTQTRPDTQYF	TGTGCCAGCAGCACCCAGACTAGGCCTGATACGCAGTATTTT
few	TRBV27	NA	TRBJ2-5	CASGLYRGQETQYF	TGTGCCAGCGGTCTCTACCGGGGGCAAGAGACCCAGTACTTC
NA	TRBV4-1	NA	TRBJ2-4	CASSQFSTGAPNIQYF	TGCGCCAGCAGCCAATTTTCGACAGGAGCACCAAACATTCAGTACTTC
NA	TRBV14	TRBD2	TRBJ2-3	CASSAFVGVSVSRDYLPDTQYF	TGTGCCAGCAGCGCTTTCGTGGGGGTTTCGGTGAGCCGGGACTACCTCCCAGATACGCAGTATTTT
NA	TRBV4-3	NA	TRBJ2-2	CASSQRVGGLYTGELFF	TGCGCCAGCAGCCAAAGGGTGGGGGGCCTATACACCGGGGAGCTGTTTTTT
few	TRBV12-3/TRBV12-4	TRBD1	TRBJ2-5	CASRPSQGAETQYF	TGTGCCAGCAGACCATCACAGGGGGCCGAGACCCAGTACTTC
many	TRBV7-3	TRBD2	TRBJ2-2	CASSLAGSPDRTGELFF	TGTGCCAGCAGCCTAGCGGGGTCCCCCGATAGGACCGGGGAGCTGTTTTTT
many	TRBV7-8	TRBD2	TRBJ2-1	CASRTQAGGLYEQFF	TGTGCCAGCAGGACTCAAGCGGGGGGTCTGTATGAGCAGTTCTTC
NA	TRBV28	TRBD1	TRBJ2-3	CASTSDRVTDTQYF	TGTGCCAGCACCTCAGACAGGGTCACAGATACGCAGTATTTT